The clone carrying this T cell receptor (beta chain) occurred once. Antigen: not known. The entry originates in a study of shared clonotypes between healthy human individuals. About the study: Per donor, CD8 memory used one plate, CD8 naive used two, CD4 memory used three and CD4 naive used three.

CD4+ cells yielded CD45RA+ naive and CD45RA-negative memory subsets. The length of the CDR3 is 16 residues. V lost 4 bases and J lost 0, with 14 bases in between. Germline V gene data show CDR1 as SGHRS and CDR2 as YFSETQ. DNA at 200 ng, about 30,000 T cell genomes, went into sorted-subset replicate PCRs. Clones were read by immunoSEQ multiplex PCR, and TCRdb kept only the in-frame ones, dropping some. The table lists 2 million to 3 million clones, approximately 94% of them singletons. Findings and limits, study-wide: Represented diversity, genetic and exposure-history alike, was limited by few donors.

The sequenced material came from naive CD4+ T cells from PBMCs. Subset denoted: CD45RA+ positively selected. V and J are TRBV5-1 and TRBJ2-1; D ambiguous. This clonotype originated in a man younger than 30 in good health. Some clones in this sample may be carry-over from other donors' samples. The CDR3 sequence is CASSPTTASSYNEQFF. The CDR3 coding sequence is TGCGCCAGCAGCCCAACGACTGCTAGCTCCTACAATGAGCAGTTCTTC.